What follows are 7 T cell receptor beta chains derived from one specimen sequenced in a study of tissue T cells after allogeneic stem cell transplantation. Only in-frame clones appear in the TCRdb table, and some are missing; sequencing was by immunoSEQ multiplex PCR. The sample contains about 22,000 clones, about 70% of which appear only once. Sample: blood. The receptors derive from a female BALB/c mouse in good health. For this strain, the MHC haplotype corresponds to H2-d.

In regard to this clone: All gene names here are mouse names. The CDR3 end falls 1 residue outside the read, so it is completed with the germline J gene. This same CDR3 is encoded by further DNA sequences in the sample. The rearrangement joins TRBV19 to TRBJ1-2, with TRBD1 as a possible D gene (5 bases). Trimming left V 0 bases short and J 1 base short, with 7 bases between. CDR3 size: 14 residues. Germline CDR1 is FNHDT and CDR2 is SITEND (reference sequence). The CDR3 sequence: CASSIGGKNSDYTF. The CDR3 bases that were read are TGTGCCAGCAGTATAGGGGGCAAAAACTCCGACTACACC.

About this clone: The gene names given are mouse names. The CDR3 is cut off 1 residue early in the read; its end comes from the germline J gene. V gene TRBV19 combines with J gene TRBJ2-5, with 11 bases that match TRBD2. The germline V gene encodes CDR1 FNHDT and CDR2 SITEND (reference sequence). This CDR3 contains 15 residues. The V and J ends lost 4 bases and 4 bases, in that order; junction bases with no gene match: 5. The CDR3 reads CASSSPGLGEDTQYF. CDR3 bases read: TGTGCCAGCAGTTCCCCGGGACTGGGGGAAGACACCCAGTAC.

A word on this clone: Gene names refer to mouse genes. The read falls 1 residue short of the CDR3 end, and the missing part is taken from the germline J gene. The same CDR3 is also encoded by other DNA sequences in this sample. The V call is TRBV5, the J call TRBJ2-5; 11 positions match TRBD2. Trimming took 4 bases from V and 2 from J; bases not matched to a gene: 2. Germline CDR1 LGHNA, CDR2 YNLKQL (reference sequence). CDR3 length equals 15 residues. CDR3 loop: CASSPGLGGQDTQYF. CDR3 DNA (partial): TGTGCCAGCAGCCCCGGACTGGGGGGCCAAGACACCCAGTAC.

In regard to this clone: Germline and genes: mouse. The read falls 1 residue short of the CDR3 end, and the missing part is taken from the germline J gene. The chain carries TRBV31 and TRBJ1-4; 8 bases line up with TRBD1. The CDR3 has 15 residues. Trimming took 5 bases from V and 4 from J; bases not matched to a gene: 9. Germline V gene sequence: CDR1 GKSSPN, CDR2 SITVG. Here the CDR3 reads CAWGQSGGGNERLFF. Incomplete CDR3 DNA: TGTGCCTGGGGTCAGTCAGGGGGCGGCAACGAAAGATTATTT.

Concerning this clone: Genes and germline come from the mouse. Sequencing ends 1 residue short of the CDR3 end; the germline J gene provides the rest. The chain carries TRBV20 and TRBJ2-4; 7 nucleotides match TRBD2. CDR3 length: 13 amino acids. Trimming removed 6 bases from V and 2 bases from J; junction bases left unmatched: 5. Germline assignment: CDR1 GFQATS and CDR2 STVNSAI. CDR3 protein: CGALTGSQNTLYF. The CDR3 bases that were read are TGTGGTGCCCTGACTGGGTCTCAAAACACCTTGTAC.

About this clone itself: The gene names given are mouse names. The read terminates 1 residue before the CDR3 end, so the remaining end is supplied by the germline J gene. The V gene is TRBV13-2, the J gene TRBJ1-1; D is undetermined. Germline V gene data show CDR1 as NNHNN and CDR2 as SYGAGS (reference sequence). The CDR3 is made up of 14 amino acids. V was clipped by 5 bases and J by 1 base, with 12 bases between them. The covered CDR3 bases are TGTGCCAGCGGGGTGCGGCACAGAAACACAGAAGTCTTC. It is translated as CASGVRHRNTEVF. The whole CDR3 region reads CASGVRHRNTEVFF.

Turning to this clone: Genes and germline are mouse. This chain's CDR3 is CASSPFRQGANTGQLYF. CDR3 DNA, as far as it was read: TGTGCCAGCAGCCCCTTTCGACAGGGGGCAAACACCGGGCAGCTCTAC. V usage is TRBV2 and J usage is TRBJ2-2; 9 nucleotides match TRBD1. Read data end 1 residue before the CDR3 end; the end is taken from the germline J gene. Trimming took 4 bases from V and 0 from J; bases not matched to a gene: 6. Germline V gene lookup returns CDR1 LGHNA and CDR2 YSYQKL. This CDR3 is built from 17 residues.